This T cell receptor (beta chain) was documented in a study of blood T cell repertoires in COVID-19. Study as a whole: COVID-19 samples, acute and convalescent, were from the United States, Italy and Spain. Sample material is recorded as cDNA or gDNA derived from T cells, B-cell-depleted T cells, or PBMCs.

Authors' data handling: Reference gene primer amplification gave estimated nucleated cell counts. Clones were read by immunoSEQ multiplex PCR, and TCRdb kept only the in-frame ones, dropping some. V, J and clone size reflect that table, while D and trimming were determined from the DNA. The data hold about 70,000 clones, with roughly 73% observed a single time. The CDR3 spans 15 residues. Germline CDR1 SSHAT, CDR2 FNYEAQ (reference sequence). A word on this clone: Relative to the germline gene, one junction end is altered; a read error may explain this.

The TCR comes from a woman aged 55-70 years with acute or convalescent COVID-19. The rearrangement links TRBV7-7 to TRBJ2-3, with 7 bases aligning to TRBD1. Sequences were obtained from peripheral blood. CDR3 in amino acids: CASSRGQRSTDTQYF. CDR3 nucleotides: TGTGCTAGCAGCCGGGGACAGCGTAGCACAGATACGCAGTATTTT.